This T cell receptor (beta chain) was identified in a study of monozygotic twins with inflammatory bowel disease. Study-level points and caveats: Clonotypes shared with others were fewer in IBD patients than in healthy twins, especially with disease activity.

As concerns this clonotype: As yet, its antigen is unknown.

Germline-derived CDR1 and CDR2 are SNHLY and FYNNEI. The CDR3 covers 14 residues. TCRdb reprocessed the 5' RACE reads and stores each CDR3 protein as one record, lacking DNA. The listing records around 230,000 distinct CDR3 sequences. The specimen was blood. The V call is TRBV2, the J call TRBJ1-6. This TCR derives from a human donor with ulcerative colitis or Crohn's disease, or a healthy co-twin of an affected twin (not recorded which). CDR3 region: CASSRTESNSPLHF.